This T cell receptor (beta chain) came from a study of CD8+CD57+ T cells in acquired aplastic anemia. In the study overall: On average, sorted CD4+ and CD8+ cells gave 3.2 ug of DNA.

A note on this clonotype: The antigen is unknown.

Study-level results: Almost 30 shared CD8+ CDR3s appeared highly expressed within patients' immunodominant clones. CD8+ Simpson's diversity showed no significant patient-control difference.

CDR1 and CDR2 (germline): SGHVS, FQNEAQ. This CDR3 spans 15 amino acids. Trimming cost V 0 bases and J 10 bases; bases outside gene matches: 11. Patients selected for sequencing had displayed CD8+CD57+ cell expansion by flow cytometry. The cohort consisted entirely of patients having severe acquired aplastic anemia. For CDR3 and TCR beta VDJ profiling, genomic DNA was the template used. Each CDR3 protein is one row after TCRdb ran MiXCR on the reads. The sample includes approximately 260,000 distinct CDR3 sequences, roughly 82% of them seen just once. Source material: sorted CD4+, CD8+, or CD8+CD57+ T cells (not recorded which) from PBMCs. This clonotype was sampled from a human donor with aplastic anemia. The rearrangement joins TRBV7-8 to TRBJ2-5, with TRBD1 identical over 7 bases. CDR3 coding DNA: TGTGCCAGCAGCTTAGCCCGAGGGACAGAAACGCACCAGTACTTC. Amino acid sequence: CASSLARGTETHQYF.